This is a list of T cell receptor beta chains from one sample in a study of shared clonotypes between healthy human individuals. Assay used: immunoSEQ multiplex PCR; TCRdb lists only in-frame clones, some missing. The data hold some 500,000 clones, with around 95% observed a single time. The sample comprised naive CD4+ T cells sorted from blood. The receptor source for this set is a woman aged 30 to 39 in good health. CDR3s include the opening cysteine and the closing phenylalanine or tryptophan. Clone size is shown for a subset of rows, as once, few, many or a class of expanded clone.

size,V,CDR3
-,TRBV5-4,CASSPWRGTSGRANNEQFF
-,TRBV10-3,CAISESTGKGTEAFF
-,TRBV9,CASSPGIAYGYTF
-,TRBV10-3,CAIRVSYEQYF
-,TRBV29-1,CSVWGGLSNEQYF
-,TRBV6-6,CASSYGGEKLFF
-,TRBV5-1,CASSYGTFETQYF
once,TRBV5-6,CASSQTWTSGAYEQYF
-,TRBV7-9,CASSLGKRGAYEQYF
-,TRBV27,CASKTLHLRNTQYF
-,TRBV7-2,CASSLVSLAGETQYF
once,TRBV21-1,CASSNREPCSYEQYF
once,TRBV7-6,CASRPLAGSVNTGELFF
-,TRBV20-1,CSASANTEAFF
once,TRBV7-8,CASSLVSSGLAGGYEQFF
-,TRBV29-1,CSVKGSNSKNEQFF
-,TRBV28,CASSLRRAEKLFF
-,TRBV5-1,CASSLGTSGSYEQYF
-,TRBV11-2,CASVRRDRWNEQYF
-,TRBV19,CASSKGSPHSYEQYF
-,TRBV29-1,CSVRRGRALNEKLFF
-,TRBV19,CASMRGSMNTEAFF
-,TRBV2,CASTLGLNTEAFF
-,TRBV19,CASSLGGNYGYTF
-,TRBV15,CATSGGGRGSPLHF
once,TRBV2,CASSNLFTPQGYEQYF
-,TRBV5-1,CASSAGEKGFTDTQYF
-,TRBV2,CASSQSLGARTDTQYF
-,TRBV11-2,CASSLMNTEAFF
-,TRBV2,CASNDWRGTDTQYF
once,TRBV5-1,CASSLVGGETQYF
-,TRBV4-1,CASSQDQGTGANVLTF
-,TRBV4-1,CASSQHPLFTGELFF
-,TRBV6-6,CATTGIGGGELFF
-,TRBV29-1,CSVAGLRDQPQHF
-,TRBV10-1,CASSAGTGDHEQYF
-,TRBV5-4,CASSFGGRETYEQYF
-,TRBV7-6,CASSLGSSGSSEQFF
-,TRBV4-1,CASSPTLSGELFF
-,TRBV18,CASSPIGKDTEAFF
-,TRBV2,CASSEQGIVAYEQYF
-,TRBV6-6,CASSYSGSDTEAFF
few,TRBV2,CASSEAWGLGAKNIQYF
-,TRBV7-9,CASSLEAGVSYEQYF
-,TRBV28,CASSRTEGFGANVLTF
-,TRBV6-6,CASRRLAAYEQYF
-,TRBV7-2,CASSLAFRVEGTQYF
-,TRBV5-1,CASSGDRGFQETQYF
-,TRBV27,CASSSRGLAGGNEQFF
-,TRBV20-1,CSASDTEAFF
-,TRBV25-1,CASSGAGANSEQFF
-,TRBV28,CASRRPGTVSYEQYF
once,TRBV23-1,CASSQSGTGSYEQYF